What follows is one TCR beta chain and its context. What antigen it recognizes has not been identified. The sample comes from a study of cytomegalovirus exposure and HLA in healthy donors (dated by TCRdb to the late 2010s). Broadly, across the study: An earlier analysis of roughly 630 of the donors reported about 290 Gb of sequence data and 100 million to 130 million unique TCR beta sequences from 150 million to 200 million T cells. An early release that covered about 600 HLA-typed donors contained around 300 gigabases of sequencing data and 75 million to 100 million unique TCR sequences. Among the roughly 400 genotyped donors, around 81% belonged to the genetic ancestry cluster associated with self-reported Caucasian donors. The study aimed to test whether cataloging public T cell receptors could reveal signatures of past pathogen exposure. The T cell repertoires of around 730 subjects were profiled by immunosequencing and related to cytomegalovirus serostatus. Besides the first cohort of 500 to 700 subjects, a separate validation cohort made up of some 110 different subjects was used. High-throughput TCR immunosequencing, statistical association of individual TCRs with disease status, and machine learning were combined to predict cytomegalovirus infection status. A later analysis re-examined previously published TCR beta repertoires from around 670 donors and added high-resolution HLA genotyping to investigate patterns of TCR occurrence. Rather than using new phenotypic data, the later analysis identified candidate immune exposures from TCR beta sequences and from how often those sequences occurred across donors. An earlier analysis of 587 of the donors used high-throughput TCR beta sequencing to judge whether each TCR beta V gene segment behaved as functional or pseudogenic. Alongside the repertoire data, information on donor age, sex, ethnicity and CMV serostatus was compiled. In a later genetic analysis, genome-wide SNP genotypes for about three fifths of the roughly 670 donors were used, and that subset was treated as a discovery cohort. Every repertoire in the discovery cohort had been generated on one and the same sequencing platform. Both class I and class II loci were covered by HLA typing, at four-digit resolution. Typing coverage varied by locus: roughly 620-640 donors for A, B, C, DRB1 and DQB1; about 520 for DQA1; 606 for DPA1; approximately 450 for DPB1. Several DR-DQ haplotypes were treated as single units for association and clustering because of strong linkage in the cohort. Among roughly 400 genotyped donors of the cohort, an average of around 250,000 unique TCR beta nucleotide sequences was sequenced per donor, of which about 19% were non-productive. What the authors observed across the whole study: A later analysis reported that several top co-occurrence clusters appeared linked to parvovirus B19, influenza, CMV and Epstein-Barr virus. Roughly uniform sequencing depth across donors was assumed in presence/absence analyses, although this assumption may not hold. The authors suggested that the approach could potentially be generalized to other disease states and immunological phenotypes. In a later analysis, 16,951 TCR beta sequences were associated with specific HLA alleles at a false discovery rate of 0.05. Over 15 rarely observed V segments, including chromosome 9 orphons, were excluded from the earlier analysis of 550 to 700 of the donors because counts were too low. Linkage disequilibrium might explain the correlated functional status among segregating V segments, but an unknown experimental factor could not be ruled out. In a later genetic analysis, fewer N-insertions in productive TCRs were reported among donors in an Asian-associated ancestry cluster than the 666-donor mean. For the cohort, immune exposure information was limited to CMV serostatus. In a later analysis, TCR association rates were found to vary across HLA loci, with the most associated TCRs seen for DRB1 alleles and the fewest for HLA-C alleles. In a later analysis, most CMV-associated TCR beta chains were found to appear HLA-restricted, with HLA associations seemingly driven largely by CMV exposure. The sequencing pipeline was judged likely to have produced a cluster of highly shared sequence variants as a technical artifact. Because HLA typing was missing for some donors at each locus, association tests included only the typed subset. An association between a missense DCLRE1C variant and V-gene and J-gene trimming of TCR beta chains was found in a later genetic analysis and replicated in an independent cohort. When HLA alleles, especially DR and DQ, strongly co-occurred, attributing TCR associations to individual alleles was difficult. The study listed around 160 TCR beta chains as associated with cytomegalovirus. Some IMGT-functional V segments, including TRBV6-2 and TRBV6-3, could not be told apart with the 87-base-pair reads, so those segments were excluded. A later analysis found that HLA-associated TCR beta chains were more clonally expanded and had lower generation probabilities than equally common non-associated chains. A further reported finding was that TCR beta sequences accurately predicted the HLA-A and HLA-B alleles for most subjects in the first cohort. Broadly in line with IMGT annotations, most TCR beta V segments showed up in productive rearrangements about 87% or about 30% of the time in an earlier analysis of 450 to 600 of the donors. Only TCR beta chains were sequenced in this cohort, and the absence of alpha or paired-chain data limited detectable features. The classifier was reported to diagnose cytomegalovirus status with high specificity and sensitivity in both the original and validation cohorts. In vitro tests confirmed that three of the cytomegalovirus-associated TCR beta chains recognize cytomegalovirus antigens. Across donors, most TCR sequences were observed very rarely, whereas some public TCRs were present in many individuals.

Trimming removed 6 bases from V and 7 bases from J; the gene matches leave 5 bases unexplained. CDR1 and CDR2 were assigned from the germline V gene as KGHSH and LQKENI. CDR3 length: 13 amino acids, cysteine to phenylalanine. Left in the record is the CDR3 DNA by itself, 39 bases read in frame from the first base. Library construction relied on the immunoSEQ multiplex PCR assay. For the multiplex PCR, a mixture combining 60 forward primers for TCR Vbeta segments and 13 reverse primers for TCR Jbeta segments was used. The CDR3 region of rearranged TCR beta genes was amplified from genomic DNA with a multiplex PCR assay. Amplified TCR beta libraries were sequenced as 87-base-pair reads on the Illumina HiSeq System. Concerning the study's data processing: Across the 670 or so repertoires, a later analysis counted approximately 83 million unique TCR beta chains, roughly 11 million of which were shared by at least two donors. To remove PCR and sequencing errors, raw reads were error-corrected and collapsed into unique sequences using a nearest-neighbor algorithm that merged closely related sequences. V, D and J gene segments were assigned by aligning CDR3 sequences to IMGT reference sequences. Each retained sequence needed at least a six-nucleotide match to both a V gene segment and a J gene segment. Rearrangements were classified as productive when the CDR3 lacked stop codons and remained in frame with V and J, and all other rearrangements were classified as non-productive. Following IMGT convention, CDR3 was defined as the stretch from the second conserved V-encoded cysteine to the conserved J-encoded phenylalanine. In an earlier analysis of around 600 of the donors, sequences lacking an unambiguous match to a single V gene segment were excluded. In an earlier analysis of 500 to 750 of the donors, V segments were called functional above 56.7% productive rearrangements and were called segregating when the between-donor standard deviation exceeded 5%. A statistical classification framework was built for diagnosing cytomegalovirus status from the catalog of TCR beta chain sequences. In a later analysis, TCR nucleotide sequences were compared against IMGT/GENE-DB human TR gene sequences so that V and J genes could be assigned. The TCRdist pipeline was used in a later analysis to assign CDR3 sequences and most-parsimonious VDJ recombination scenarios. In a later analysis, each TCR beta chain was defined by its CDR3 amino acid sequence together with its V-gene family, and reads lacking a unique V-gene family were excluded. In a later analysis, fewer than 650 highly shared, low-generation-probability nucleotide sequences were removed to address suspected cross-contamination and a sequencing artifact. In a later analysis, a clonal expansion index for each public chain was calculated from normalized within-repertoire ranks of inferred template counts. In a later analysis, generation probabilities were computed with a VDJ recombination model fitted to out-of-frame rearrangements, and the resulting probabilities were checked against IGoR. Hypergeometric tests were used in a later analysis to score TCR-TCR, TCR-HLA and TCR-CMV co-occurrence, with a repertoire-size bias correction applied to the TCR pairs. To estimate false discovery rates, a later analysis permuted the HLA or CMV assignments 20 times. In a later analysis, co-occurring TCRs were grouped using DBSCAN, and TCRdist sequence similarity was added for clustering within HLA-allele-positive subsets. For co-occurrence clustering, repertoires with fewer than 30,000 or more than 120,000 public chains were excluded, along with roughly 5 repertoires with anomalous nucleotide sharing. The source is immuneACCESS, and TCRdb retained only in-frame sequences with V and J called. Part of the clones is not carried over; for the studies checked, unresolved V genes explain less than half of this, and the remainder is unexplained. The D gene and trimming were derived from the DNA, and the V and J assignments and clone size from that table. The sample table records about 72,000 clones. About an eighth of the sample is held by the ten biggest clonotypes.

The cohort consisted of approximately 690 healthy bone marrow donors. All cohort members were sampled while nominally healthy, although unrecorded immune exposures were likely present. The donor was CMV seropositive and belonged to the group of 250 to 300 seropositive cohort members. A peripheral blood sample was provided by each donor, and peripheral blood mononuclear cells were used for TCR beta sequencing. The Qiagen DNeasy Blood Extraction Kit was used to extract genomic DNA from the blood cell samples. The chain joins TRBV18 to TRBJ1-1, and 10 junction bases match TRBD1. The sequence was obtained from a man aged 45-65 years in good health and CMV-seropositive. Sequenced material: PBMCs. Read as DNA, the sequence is TGTGCCAGCTCCCCTGGACAGGGGGTTGAAGCTTTCTTT. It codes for CASSPGQGVEAFF.